This TCR beta chain was observed in a study of regulatory T cells in long-lasting Graves disease. The ends were cut back, 5 bases at V and 2 bases at J, with 8 bases in the middle. CDR1 and CDR2 from the germline V gene are DFQATT and SNEGSKA (reference sequence). The CDR3 covers 12 residues. Described time point: newly diagnosed GD, antithyroid drugs for less than 3 months. The TCR library used RNA extracted from PBMCs. This clonotype was counted between two and nine times. CDR3 regions were amplified by Arm-PCR using iRepertoire HTBI primers to build TCR beta libraries. TCRdb recomputed calls from the multiplex PCR reads with MiXCR, one row per CDR3 protein. The repertoire holds roughly 400,000 distinct CDR3 sequences, with 16% as singletons. A further study also used this sample, focusing on T cells in Graves' hyperthyroidism and ophthalmopathy. In that study: The diagnoses drew upon clinical symptoms, serum thyroxine and TRAb, thyroid ultrasound and orbital computed tomography.

The receptor was derived from a young woman with Graves disease. The sample was peripheral blood mononuclear cells (PBMCs), taken at new diagnosis, from a patient treated with antithyroid drugs. The chain employs TRBV20-1 and TRBJ2-3; D gene ambiguous. CDR3 sequence reads: CSAENHTDTQYF. The CDR3 nucleotides read TGCAGTGCTGAGAACCACACAGATACGCAGTATTTT.